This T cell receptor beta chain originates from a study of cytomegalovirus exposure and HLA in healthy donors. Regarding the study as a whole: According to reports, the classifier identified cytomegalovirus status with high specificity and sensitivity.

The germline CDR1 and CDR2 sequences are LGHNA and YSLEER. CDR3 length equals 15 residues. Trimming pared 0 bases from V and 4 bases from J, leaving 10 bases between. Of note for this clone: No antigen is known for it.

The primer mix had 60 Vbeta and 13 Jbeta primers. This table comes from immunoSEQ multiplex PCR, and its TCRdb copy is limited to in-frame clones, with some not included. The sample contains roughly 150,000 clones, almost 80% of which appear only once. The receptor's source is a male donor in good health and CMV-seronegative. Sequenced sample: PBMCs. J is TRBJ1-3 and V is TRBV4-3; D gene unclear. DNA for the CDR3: TGCGCCAGCAGCCAAGAACCAGGAGGAGGAAACACCATATATTTT. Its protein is CASSQEPGGGNTIYF.